This section outlines one TCR beta chain sequence together with its context. No antigen is known for it. Base quality data are lacking; no much larger clone is found one base away. Library preparation used PCR. Sequencing instrument: Illumina HiSeq 4000. The TCR beta-chain CDR3 region of each patient was profiled by high-throughput sequencing. The authors' pipeline ran thus. CDR3 differences across clinicopathological groups were used to build a classifier for discriminating distant-metastatic papillary thyroid cancer patients. The Shannon index was used to measure repertoire diversity, and the Morisita-Horn index was used to measure how similar tumor and blood repertoires were. TCRdb applied fastp at Q25 and MiXCR to the public reads, then kept only in-frame beta chains. The V and J calls and clone size come from TCRdb's table, not from the authors' own analysis. A total of some 42,000 clones appear in this sample, less than 30% of them only once. The top ten clones comprise around 9.9% of the sample.

V gives up 7 bases and J gives up 7 bases, and the segment between their germline ends measures 10 bases. The CDR3, from cysteine to phenylalanine, totals 11 residues. Only CDR3 DNA remains: 33 bases, in frame from the first base. CDR1 and CDR2, per the germline V gene, are MNHNS and SASEGT. This sample was included in a study of metastatic and nonmetastatic thyroid tumors (dated by TCRdb to 2018 to 2021). The study in broad terms: For patients with malignant and with benign thyroid disease, the researchers compared repertoires between peripheral blood samples and tumor or nodule tissue samples.

No patient had received any treatment before thyroid surgery. Using T-cell receptor beta sequencing, the researchers looked back retrospectively at clinical samples from patients, gathered between about 2012 and 2018. Study-wide conclusions, independent of this receptor: TCR beta diversity was reported as significantly higher in malignant tumors than in benign nodules, in both blood and tumor samples.

The sequenced sample consisted of blood. The source of this sequence is a male donor with papillary thyroid cancer or a benign thyroid nodule (not recorded which). Some clones in this sample may be carry-over from other donors' samples. The chain was built from TRBV6-1 and TRBJ2-5; a weak D assignment points to TRBD1 (5 bases agree). The nucleotide sequence is given as TGTGCCAGCATCAATAGGGGGACCCAGTACTTC. Its translation is CASINRGTQYF.